These T cell receptor beta chains were read from a single sample in a study of T cell responses to AZD1222 COVID-19 vaccine. Method: immunoSEQ multiplex PCR; TCRdb's copy keeps in-frame clones and lacks some. The table records 150,000 or so clones, just over 90% of them present only once. The source was peripheral blood, collected on day 0 of AZD1222 vaccination. The receptors here all came from an adult in good health. The CDR3 runs from the conserved cysteine through the conserved F or W. Fields, in order: V gene, D gene, CDR3 protein. D genes are given only for firm matches.

V: TRBV18
D: -
CDR3: CASSPDSFGGYTF

V: TRBV12-3/TRBV12-4
D: TRBD1
CDR3: CASRRGQYNEQFF

V: TRBV6-5
D: TRBD2
CDR3: CASSRLAGGYNEQFF

V: TRBV21-1
D: -
CDR3: CASSKAQRHKNTEAFF

V: TRBV4-3
D: -
CDR3: CASSLQAFQPNYGYTF

V: TRBV7-9
D: -
CDR3: CASSLASAGDNSPLHF

V: TRBV2
D: TRBD2
CDR3: CASRAGGSDTQYF

V: TRBV20-1
D: -
CDR3: CSARGGTEAFF

V: TRBV11-3
D: TRBD2
CDR3: CASSLRLAGAEETQYF

V: TRBV5-1
D: -
CDR3: CASSLLGGRFNEQFF

V: TRBV29-1
D: -
CDR3: CSVGWGDTEAFF

V: TRBV11-1
D: TRBD2
CDR3: CASSLRRGDTDTQYF

V: TRBV19
D: TRBD2
CDR3: CASSKRTSGDADTQYF

V: TRBV12-3/TRBV12-4
D: -
CDR3: CASSPHRDTEAFF

V: TRBV19
D: -
CDR3: CASSPPAPSSYEQYF

V: TRBV4-1
D: -
CDR3: CASSQGPRDYAGYTF

V: TRBV2
D: -
CDR3: CASSEWNEQFF

V: TRBV19
D: -
CDR3: CASQRQASAYEQYF

V: TRBV7-8
D: -
CDR3: CASSPLAYEQYF

V: TRBV10-3
D: TRBD1
CDR3: CAISATGYDQPQHF

V: TRBV6-5
D: -
CDR3: CASSLQIGGYTF

V: TRBV11-2
D: -
CDR3: CASSPTGLYGYTF

V: TRBV5-5
D: -
CDR3: CASSLDHVSSYNEQFF

V: TRBV7-9
D: -
CDR3: CASSLGGEETQYF

V: TRBV20-1
D: -
CDR3: CSASDLGQRIGSYNSPLHF

V: TRBV29-1
D: -
CDR3: CSVEVSSGGRYF

V: TRBV6-5
D: -
CDR3: CASNKGQGNYGYTF

V: TRBV6-2/TRBV6-3
D: TRBD2
CDR3: CASSYRPSGDQETQYF

V: TRBV18
D: -
CDR3: CASSPPGGIGYGYTF

V: TRBV3-1/TRBV3-2
D: -
CDR3: CASSQGHGYEQYF

V: TRBV4-1
D: -
CDR3: CASSQGASLGTDTQYF

V: TRBV6-2/TRBV6-3
D: -
CDR3: CASSYAGYTYEQYF

V: TRBV7-8
D: -
CDR3: CASSPTTTNEKLFF

V: TRBV7-9
D: TRBD1
CDR3: CASSFGQGSSYTNTGELFF

V: TRBV3-1/TRBV3-2
D: TRBD1
CDR3: CASSQETGGFEQYF

V: TRBV9
D: -
CDR3: CASSVAQRSDTQYF

V: TRBV14
D: -
CDR3: CASSKRVDEKLFF

V: TRBV3-1/TRBV3-2
D: TRBD1
CDR3: CASSLGTGSLVTEQFF

V: TRBV20-1
D: -
CDR3: CSAPGATEAFF

V: TRBV4-2
D: -
CDR3: CASSPGTADSPLHF

V: TRBV7-8
D: -
CDR3: CASSLGLLDSNQPQHF

V: TRBV15
D: -
CDR3: CATSRTGEAGTEAFF

V: TRBV18
D: TRBD2
CDR3: CASSPLVSGGSYNEQFF

V: TRBV7-8
D: -
CDR3: CASRVGGARTDTQYF

V: TRBV6-5
D: -
CDR3: CASRKAGMNTGELFF

V: TRBV7-9
D: TRBD1
CDR3: CASSPPTGAANYGYTF

V: TRBV19
D: TRBD2
CDR3: CASSRTSGGGYNEQFF

V: TRBV5-8
D: -
CDR3: CASSLDRDNEQFF

V: TRBV4-1
D: -
CDR3: CASSLSGANTQYF

V: TRBV4-2
D: -
CDR3: CASSQEGGGGRGFTDTQYF

V: TRBV19
D: TRBD1
CDR3: CASSITGGSGANVLTF

V: TRBV7-2
D: TRBD1
CDR3: CASSWGPGQSQFF

V: TRBV13
D: TRBD1
CDR3: CASSSGQGNRYEQYF

V: TRBV21-1
D: -
CDR3: CASSKAYRLAGGPETQYF